The present entry profiles one TCR beta chain with its context. The sample comes from a study of blood T cell repertoires in COVID-19. Study-level information: PBMCs, B-cell-depleted T cells, or T cells provided the cDNA or gDNA that made up the material.

Original handling: The assay estimated nucleated cells by amplifying reference gene primers. Clones were read by immunoSEQ multiplex PCR, and TCRdb kept only the in-frame ones, dropping some. The DNA was the basis for D and trimming; V, J and clone size are from that table. This table has under 200,000 clones, about 86% appearing once. The germline gives CDR1 SNHLY, CDR2 FYNNEI. After removal of 0 bases from V and 5 bases from J, the junction contained 21 bases not matched to a gene. The CDR3 consists of 21 residues. The clonotype was recovered from an older woman with COVID-19, enrolled during active disease. The chain couples TRBV2 to TRBJ2-5, with 10 bases that match TRBD2. Input material: peripheral blood. CDR3 nucleotides: TGTGCCAGCAGTGAAGCTTTCCCCAGCGGGGGGGGAAAGAGTATGATCGAGACCCAGTACTTC. Protein sequence: CASSEAFPSGGGKSMIETQYF. Looking up the rest from reference TRBV2 and TRBJ2-5 gives the full variable domain: EPEVTQTPSHQVTQMGQEVILRCVPISNHLYFYWYRQILGQKVEFLVSFYNNEISEKSEIFDDQFSVERPDGSNFTLKIRSTKLEDSAMYFCASSEAFPSGGGKSMIETQYFGPGTRLLVL.